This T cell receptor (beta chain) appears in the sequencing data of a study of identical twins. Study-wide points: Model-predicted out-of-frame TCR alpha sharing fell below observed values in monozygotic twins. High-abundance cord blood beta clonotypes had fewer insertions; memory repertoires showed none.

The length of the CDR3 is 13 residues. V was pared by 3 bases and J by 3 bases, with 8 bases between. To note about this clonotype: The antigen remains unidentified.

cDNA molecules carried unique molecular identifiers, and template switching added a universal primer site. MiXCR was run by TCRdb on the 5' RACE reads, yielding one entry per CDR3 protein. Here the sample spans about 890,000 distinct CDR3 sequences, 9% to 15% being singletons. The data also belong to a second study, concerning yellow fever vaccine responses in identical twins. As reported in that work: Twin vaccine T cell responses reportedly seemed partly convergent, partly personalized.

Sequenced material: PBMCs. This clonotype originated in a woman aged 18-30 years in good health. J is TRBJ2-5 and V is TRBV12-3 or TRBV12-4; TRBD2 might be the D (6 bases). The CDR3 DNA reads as TGTGCCAGCAGTTTCGGACTAAAAGAGACCCAGTACTTC. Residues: CASSFGLKETQYF.